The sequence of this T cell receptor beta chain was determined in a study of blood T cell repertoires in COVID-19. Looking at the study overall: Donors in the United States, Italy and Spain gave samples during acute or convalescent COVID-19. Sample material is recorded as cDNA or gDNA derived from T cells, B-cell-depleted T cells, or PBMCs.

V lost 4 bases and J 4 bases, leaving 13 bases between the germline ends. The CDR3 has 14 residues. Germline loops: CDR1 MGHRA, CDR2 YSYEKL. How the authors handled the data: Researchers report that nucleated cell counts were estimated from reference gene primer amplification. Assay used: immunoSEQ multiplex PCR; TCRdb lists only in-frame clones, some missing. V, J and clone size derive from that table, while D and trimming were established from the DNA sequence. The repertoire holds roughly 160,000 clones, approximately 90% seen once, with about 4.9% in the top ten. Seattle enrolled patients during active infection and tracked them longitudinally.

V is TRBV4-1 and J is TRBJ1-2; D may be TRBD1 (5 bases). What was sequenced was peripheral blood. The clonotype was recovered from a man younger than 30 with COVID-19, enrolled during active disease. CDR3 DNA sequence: TGCGCCAGCAGCCGTACGGGACTCGGCTATGGCTACACCTTC. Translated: CASSRTGLGYGYTF.